This is a list of T cell receptor beta chains from one sample in a study of blood T cell repertoires in COVID-19. This table comes from immunoSEQ multiplex PCR, and its TCRdb copy is limited to in-frame clones, with some not included. The data contain a few hundred thousand clones, approximately 90% of them singletons. Material: PBMCs or T cells enriched from blood (not recorded which). The receptors derive from a woman aged 18-29 years who had recovered from COVID-19. CDR3s include the opening cysteine and the closing phenylalanine or tryptophan. The order of the fields is CDR3 length, V gene, CDR3 protein.

>12|TRBV18
CASSPVSGEAFF
>11|TRBV3-1/TRBV3-2
CASSQGAEAFF
>13|TRBV6-5
CASRVPSGTEAFF
>9|TRBV29-1
CSGRGTQYF
>17|TRBV7-8
CASSLRGQGLGSGELFF
>15|TRBV7-3
CASSSQGETGNTIYF
>14|TRBV30
CARLLPGQAAGYTF
>17|TRBV20-1
CSASGSFSGGGSYEQYF
>17|TRBV7-9
CASSPPPRGGIYNEQFF
>15|TRBV9
CASSAKQGSQHEAFF
>14|TRBV7-2
CASTDQGFGYGYTF
>18|TRBV10-2
CASSELAGTSAGTDTQYF
>17|TRBV21-1
CASSNGSRDRGNQPQHF
>14|TRBV9
CASSVETRDIEQYF